This entry features one T cell receptor beta chain sequence. Profiling relied on immunoSEQ multiplex PCR, and the TCRdb table lists in-frame clones only, not all of them. The sample contains more than 65,000 clones, roughly 91% of which appear only once. This entry belongs to a study of T cell changes during pregnancy in multiple sclerosis. Germline lookup yields CDR1 SGHVS and CDR2 FNYEAQ. The length of the CDR3 is 14 residues. The V end lost 1 base, the J end lost 3 bases, and 9 bases lay between the germline ends. This sequence originates from a female donor with multiple sclerosis, enrolled in a pregnancy study. V usage is TRBV7-6 and J usage is TRBJ1-1, with D tentatively TRBD1 (5 bases). This material consisted of peripheral blood, taken in the first trimester of pregnancy. Here the CDR3 reads CASSLGRGDTEAFF. In DNA, the CDR3 is TGTGCCAGCAGCTTAGGGCGGGGGGACACTGAAGCTTTCTTT.